This T cell receptor (beta chain) comes out of a study of OX40 agonist ivuxolimab in advanced cancers. This clone appeared a single time. After removal of 2 bases from V and 5 bases from J, the junction contained 7 bases not matched to a gene. There are 15 residues in the CDR3. CDR1 SGHAT and CDR2 FQNNGV come from the germline V gene. TCRdb's copy holds only in-frame clones and misses some; the assay was immunoSEQ multiplex PCR. The sample lists about 46,000 clones, roughly 88% occurring once. This chain joins TRBV11-2 and TRBJ2-3, with 7 bases matching TRBD2. The sequenced sample was CD4+ or CD8+ T cells sorted from blood, obtained in a trial of the OX40 agonist ivuxolimab. This TCR derives from an adult with an advanced solid tumor such as melanoma, head and neck, liver or kidney cancer. The CDR3: CASSLFAGAVDTQYF. CDR3 bases: TGTGCCAGCAGCTTATTCGCGGGAGCGGTAGATACGCAGTATTTT.